These 3 T cell receptor beta chains were sequenced from one sample in a study of cytomegalovirus exposure and HLA in healthy donors. The PCR made use of 60 Vbeta and 13 Jbeta primers. Data came from immunoSEQ multiplex PCR; TCRdb stores just in-frame clones and leaves some out. Of roughly 89,000 clones listed, around 74% are singletons. The sequenced sample was PBMCs. These receptor sequences come from a man aged 25 to 40 in good health and CMV-seropositive.

J is TRBJ2-3 and V is TRBV5-1; 12 bases match TRBD2. The CDR3 is 16 amino acids. The V and J ends lost 1 base and 3 bases, in that order; junction bases with no gene match: 3. The V gene's germline CDR1 is SGHRS and CDR2 YFSETQ. The CDR3 DNA is TGCGCCAGCAGCTTGAATCTAGCGGGGGGGACAGATACGCAGTATTTT. Its translation: CASSLNLAGGTDTQYF.

The rearrangement links TRBV5-1 to TRBJ2-7; no definite D call. The CDR3 loop spans 12 amino acids. Germline CDR1 is SGHRS and CDR2 is YFSETQ. Between the trimmed V and J ends, which lost 0 bases and 1 base, there was a span of 2 bases. The CDR3 protein is CASSLVSYEQYF. Here the CDR3 DNA reads TGCGCCAGCAGCTTGGTATCCTACGAGCAGTACTTC.

The chain links TRBV18 to TRBJ1-2; a weak D match, TRBD1 (5 bases). The germline gives CDR1 KGHSH, CDR2 LQKENI. With 5 bases removed from V and 4 bases from J, the gap between germline ends came to 8 bases. This CDR3 region has 12 residues. CDR3 protein: CASSNGGYGYTF. In DNA form, the CDR3 reads TGTGCCAGCTCAAACGGGGGCTATGGCTACACCTTC.